This T cell receptor beta chain was documented in a study of blood T cell repertoires in COVID-19. Study in general: Both acute and convalescent COVID-19 samples were obtained from the United States, Italy and Spain. T cells, B-cell-depleted T cells, or PBMCs supplied cDNA or gDNA.

Trimming removed 0 bases from V and 2 bases from J, with 12 bases in between. The germline gives CDR1 SGHRS, CDR2 YFSETQ. This CDR3 spans 16 amino acids. Produced via immunoSEQ multiplex PCR; TCRdb's table is partial and in-frame only. In the table there are under 250,000 clones, about 88% of which are singletons. The gene calls are TRBV5-1 and TRBJ1-3; D perhaps matches TRBD1 (5 bases). This TCR was recovered from a woman between 65 and 79 years old with active or convalescent COVID-19. The sequencing input was peripheral blood. The CDR3 DNA reads TGCGCCAGCAGCTTGGACGCGGGACTCCCTGGAAACACCATATATTTT. Amino acid sequence: CASSLDAGLPGNTIYF.